The 22 T cell receptor beta chains below come from one sample, sequenced in a study of cytomegalovirus exposure and HLA in healthy donors. Profiling relied on immunoSEQ multiplex PCR, and the TCRdb table lists in-frame clones only, not all of them. The profile shows about 330,000 clones, around 90% of them singletons. The specimen sequenced was PBMCs. Receptors were obtained from a woman aged 25 to 45 in good health and CMV-seropositive.

The chain is built from TRBV4-3 and TRBJ2-2; 8 nucleotides match TRBD1. Germline V lookup: CDR1 LGHNA, CDR2 YSLEER. Trimming cost V 2 bases and J 1 base; bases outside gene matches: 3. This CDR3 is 16 amino acids long. CDR3 sequence (DNA): TGCGCCAGCAGCCAATCCGGGACAGGGAACACCGGGGAGCTGTTTTTT. This sequence encodes CASSQSGTGNTGELFF.

V usage is TRBV18 and J usage is TRBJ1-2; possibly TRBD1 for D (6 bases). V shed 1 base and J shed 7 bases, with 13 bases lying between them. The germline CDR1 and CDR2 sequences are KGHSH and LQKENI. This CDR3 has 14 amino acids. CDR3 in amino acids: CASSPQGGSGGYTF. The CDR3 nucleotides read TGTGCCAGCTCACCACAGGGGGGCTCCGGTGGCTACACCTTC. Supplemented by reference TRBV18 and TRBJ1-2, the full variable domain reads NAGVMQNPRHLVRRRGQEARLRCSPMKGHSHVYWYRQLPEEGLKFMVYLQKENIIDESGMPKERFSAEFPKEGPSILRIQQVVRGDSAAYFCASSPQGGSGGYTFGSGTRLTVV.

The chain joins TRBV7-9 to TRBJ2-7, with TRBD1 as a possible D gene (5 bases). Per germline, CDR1 SEHNR and CDR2 FQNEAQ (reference sequence). This CDR3 contains 16 residues. V lost 1 base and J lost 5, with 18 bases in between. This CDR3 reads CASSLGQPFGMDEQYF. The CDR3 DNA reads TGTGCCAGCAGCTTAGGACAGCCTTTTGGAATGGACGAGCAGTACTTC.

This clone was found once. The chain uses TRBV6-5 and TRBJ2-7; D possibly corresponds to TRBD1 (6 bases). There are 14 residues in the CDR3. CDR1 is MNHEY and CDR2 is SVGAGI in the germline V gene. Deletions cut 7 bases from V and 1 base from J, with 14 bases between. Here the CDR3 reads CASTTGLHSYEQYF. The CDR3 bases are TGTGCCAGCACCACAGGGCTTCATTCCTACGAGCAGTACTTC.

This chain joins TRBV7-8 and TRBJ1-5; D may be TRBD1 (6 bases). In germline, CDR1 is SGHVS, CDR2 FQNEAQ. This CDR3 region has 15 residues. Trimming pared 4 bases from V and 7 bases from J, leaving 17 bases between. The CDR3 DNA is TGTGCCAGCAGCTCGGGGGCCCTACTAATCCAGCCCCAGCATTTT. This codes for CASSSGALLIQPQHF.

The chain employs TRBV21-1 and TRBJ1-2. TRBV21-1 is termed a pseudogene. The CDR3 contains 13 residues. CDR3 region: CAISRQGRDGYTF. The CDR3, as DNA: TGTGCCATCTCTCGGCAGGGGAGGGATGGCTACACCTTC.

The CDR3 is CASSSGLTLQETQYF. CDR3 sequence (DNA): TGCGCCAGCAGCTCGGGACTAACGCTCCAAGAGACCCAGTACTTC. This sequence joins TRBV5-1 and TRBJ2-5; TRBD2 matches 7 bases. Per germline, CDR1 SGHRS and CDR2 YFSETQ. The CDR3 is made up of 15 amino acids. Germline trimming cut 3 bases from V and 1 base from J; bases unmatched to any gene: 6. The full variable domain, its missing parts supplied by reference TRBV5-1 and TRBJ2-5, is KAGVTQTPRYLIKTRGQQVTLSCSPISGHRSVSWYQQTPGQGLQFLFEYFSETQRNKGNFPGRFSGRQFSNSRSEMNVSTLELGDSALYLCASSSGLTLQETQYFGPGTRLLVL.

The V and J genes are TRBV7-8 and TRBJ1-5; 8 nucleotides agree with TRBD1. The CDR3 runs to 15 residues. Germline V gene sequence: CDR1 SGHVS, CDR2 FQNEAQ. V lost 1 base to trimming and J lost 4 bases; unmatched junction nucleotides: 3. This CDR3 is CASSLVQGENQPQHF. CDR3 sequence (DNA): TGTGCCAGCAGCTTAGTACAGGGGGAGAATCAGCCCCAGCATTTT.

The rearrangement joins TRBV27 to TRBJ2-6, with no clear D. V was shortened by 2 bases and J by 4 bases, with 12 bases between the two germline ends. Germline V CDR1 and CDR2: MNHEY, SMNVEV (reference sequence). The CDR3 length is 16 residues. CDR3 nucleotide sequence: TGTGCCAGCAGTTTAATCCCTACCACCGGGGCCAACGTCCTGACTTTC. Protein: CASSLIPTTGANVLTF. Full variable domain (rest looked up from reference TRBV27 and TRBJ2-6): EAQVTQNPRYLITVTGKKLTVTCSQNMNHEYMSWYRQDPGLGLRQIYYSMNVEVTDKGDVPEGYKVSRKEKRNFPLILESPSPNQTSLYFCASSLIPTTGANVLTFGAGSRLTVL.

The table lists this clone with a count of one. The chain combines TRBV28 with TRBJ1-5, with 8 bases fitting TRBD1. The CDR3 runs 15 residues. Trimming removed 7 bases from V and 4 bases from J; junction bases left unmatched: 9. CDR1 is MDHEN and CDR2 is SYDVKM in the germline V gene. The DNA of the CDR3 is TGTGCCAGCACCTTGGACAGGGTAAGGAATCAGCCCCAGCATTTT. This encodes CASTLDRVRNQPQHF.

The chain carries TRBV2 and TRBJ1-1; D ambiguous. The CDR3 loop spans 13 amino acids. V was pared by 9 bases and J by 1 base, with 12 bases between. Germline V gene data show CDR1 as SNHLY and CDR2 as FYNNEI. CDR3 in DNA: TGTGCCAGTTCGGAAGACTCGAACACTGAAGCTTTCTTT. Its protein product is CASSEDSNTEAFF.

The chain is built from TRBV7-3 and TRBJ2-2; 8 bases map to TRBD1. The V gene end was trimmed by 5 bases and the J gene end by 7 bases; junction bases not matched to a gene: 12. This CDR3 spans 16 amino acids. Germline loops: CDR1 SGHTA, CDR2 FQGTGA. The CDR3 spells CASSLQGQVGHGELFF. CDR3 in DNA: TGTGCCAGCAGCCTACAGGGACAGGTCGGGCACGGGGAGCTGTTTTTT.

The chain combines TRBV10-1 with TRBJ2-7; TRBD2 aligns across 14 bases. Germline V gene sequence: CDR1 WNHNN, CDR2 SYGVQD (reference sequence). The CDR3 has 17 amino acids. Trimming at V came to 0 bases and at J to 2 bases, leaving 3 bases not matched to a gene. The CDR3 region has the DNA TGCGCCAGCAGTGAGTCCGAGGGACTAGCGGGAGCCTACGAGCAGTACTTC. Protein: CASSESEGLAGAYEQYF.

The rearrangement links TRBV11-2 to TRBJ1-6, with D unresolved. The CDR3 covers 15 residues. Trimming removed 6 bases from V and 6 bases from J, with 15 bases in between. Germline values: CDR1 SGHAT, CDR2 FQNNGV. CDR3 nucleotide sequence: TGTGCCAGCAGTCGCGTCCCGGGTGGTAATTCACCCCTCCACTTT. Amino acid sequence: CASSRVPGGNSPLHF.

The CDR3 DNA follows: TGTGCCAGCAGCCAAGATTGGGGGGGTGGCACTGAAGCTTTCTTT. Translating gives CASSQDWGGGTEAFF. The rearrangement joins TRBV4-2 to TRBJ1-1; possible D gene TRBD1, 5 bases. This CDR3 comprises 15 residues. Germline loops: CDR1 LGHNA, CDR2 YNFKEQ. V lost 0 bases to trimming and J lost 4 bases, with 12 bases between them.

This clone was recorded once. The chain uses TRBV27 and TRBJ1-5; perhaps TRBD1 as D (5 bases). CDR1 is MNHEY and CDR2 is SMNVEV in the germline V gene (reference sequence). There are 14 residues in the CDR3. Trimming shortened V by 8 bases and J by 7 bases, and 18 bases separated the two germline ends. CDR3 in DNA: TGTGCCAGCCAGGATGTGGGGGGAAAACAGCCCCAGCATTTT. It encodes CASQDVGGKQPQHF.

V usage is TRBV5-4 and J usage is TRBJ2-7, with D perhaps matching TRBD1 or TRBD2 (5 bases each). CDR1 is SGHNT and CDR2 is YYREEE in the germline V gene (reference sequence). V was clipped by 2 bases and J by 5 bases, with 14 bases between them. The CDR3 is 14 residues long. This CDR3 is CASSFGTLAHEQYF. The CDR3 DNA is TGTGCCAGCAGCTTCGGGACCCTGGCGCACGAGCAGTACTTC.

The chain joins TRBV6-5 to TRBJ2-5; D gene ambiguous. This CDR3 has 14 amino acids. The germline V gene has CDR1 MNHEY and CDR2 SVGAGI. V lost 0 bases and J lost 5, with 10 bases in between. The CDR3 spells CASSYSTLRETQYF. For the CDR3, the DNA is TGTGCCAGCAGTTACTCGACCCTCCGGGAGACCCAGTACTTC.

The V call is TRBV6-5, the J call TRBJ2-5; D remains ambiguous. V lost 0 bases to trimming and J lost 5 bases, with 16 bases between them. The CDR3 loop spans 16 amino acids. The germline gives CDR1 MNHEY, CDR2 SVGAGI. The CDR3: CASSYSAFKLGETQYF. In DNA, the CDR3 is TGTGCCAGCAGTTACTCGGCGTTTAAACTTGGGGAGACCCAGTACTTC.

In this sample, this clone turned up a few times. The V gene is TRBV7-6, the J gene TRBJ1-4; D remains unclear. Trimming took 3 bases from V and 7 from J, leaving 9 bases between them. This CDR3 region has 13 residues. Germline assignment: CDR1 SGHVS and CDR2 FNYEAQ. DNA for the CDR3: TGTGCCAGCAGCTTCCAGAAGGGTGAAAAACTGTTTTTT. Encoded protein: CASSFQKGEKLFF.

In its sample, this clone was seen many times. This specimen includes other DNA sequences encoding the same CDR3. The chain employs TRBV27 and TRBJ1-1, with no clear D. Germline assignment: CDR1 MNHEY and CDR2 SMNVEV (reference sequence). The V end was cut by 2 bases, the J end by 1 base, with 5 bases between. CDR3 length equals 13 residues. The CDR3 region has the DNA TGTGCCAGCAGTTTAGTGCGGAACACTGAAGCTTTCTTT. Its protein product is CASSLVRNTEAFF.

This clone was counted a single time. The gene calls are TRBV18 and TRBJ2-5; no clear D. Germline V gene sequence: CDR1 KGHSH, CDR2 LQKENI. With 3 bases removed from V and 2 bases from J, the gap between germline ends came to 10 bases. The CDR3 runs 14 residues. The CDR3 region is CASSPKTNQETQYF. The CDR3 bases are TGTGCCAGCTCACCCAAAACTAATCAAGAGACCCAGTACTTC. The complete variable domain, with remaining parts taken from reference TRBV18 and TRBJ2-5, reads NAGVMQNPRHLVRRRGQEARLRCSPMKGHSHVYWYRQLPEEGLKFMVYLQKENIIDESGMPKERFSAEFPKEGPSILRIQQVVRGDSAAYFCASSPKTNQETQYFGPGTRLLVL.